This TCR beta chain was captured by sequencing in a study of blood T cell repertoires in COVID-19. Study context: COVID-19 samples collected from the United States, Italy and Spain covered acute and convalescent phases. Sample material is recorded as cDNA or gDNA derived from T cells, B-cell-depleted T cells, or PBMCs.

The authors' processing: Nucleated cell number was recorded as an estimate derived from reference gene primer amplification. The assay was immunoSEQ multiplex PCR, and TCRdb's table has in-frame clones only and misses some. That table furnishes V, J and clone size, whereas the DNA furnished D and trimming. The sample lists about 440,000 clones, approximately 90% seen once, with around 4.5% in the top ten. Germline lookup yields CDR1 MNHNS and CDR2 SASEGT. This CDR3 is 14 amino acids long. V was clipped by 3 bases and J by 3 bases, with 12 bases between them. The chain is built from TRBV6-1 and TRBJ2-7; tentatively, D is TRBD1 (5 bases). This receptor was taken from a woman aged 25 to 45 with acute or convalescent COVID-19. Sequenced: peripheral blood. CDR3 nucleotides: TGTGCCAGCAGTGAGGTAGGACAATACTACGAGCAGTACTTC. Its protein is CASSEVGQYYEQYF.